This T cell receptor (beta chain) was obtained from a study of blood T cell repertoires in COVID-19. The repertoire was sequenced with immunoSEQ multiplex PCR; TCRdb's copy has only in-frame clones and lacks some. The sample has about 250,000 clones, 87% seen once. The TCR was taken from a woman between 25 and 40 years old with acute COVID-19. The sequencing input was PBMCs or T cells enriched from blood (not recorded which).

CDR3 nucleotides: TGTGCCAGCAGCCCCGCACAGGGAGCCGGGGAGCTGTTTTTT. Its protein product is CASSPAQGAGELFF. This chain joins TRBV5-6 and TRBJ2-2, with D possibly matching TRBD1 (6 bases). This CDR3 contains 14 residues. Germline V lookup: CDR1 SGHDT, CDR2 YYEEEE. V gave up 4 bases and J gave up 6 bases, with 13 bases separating them.